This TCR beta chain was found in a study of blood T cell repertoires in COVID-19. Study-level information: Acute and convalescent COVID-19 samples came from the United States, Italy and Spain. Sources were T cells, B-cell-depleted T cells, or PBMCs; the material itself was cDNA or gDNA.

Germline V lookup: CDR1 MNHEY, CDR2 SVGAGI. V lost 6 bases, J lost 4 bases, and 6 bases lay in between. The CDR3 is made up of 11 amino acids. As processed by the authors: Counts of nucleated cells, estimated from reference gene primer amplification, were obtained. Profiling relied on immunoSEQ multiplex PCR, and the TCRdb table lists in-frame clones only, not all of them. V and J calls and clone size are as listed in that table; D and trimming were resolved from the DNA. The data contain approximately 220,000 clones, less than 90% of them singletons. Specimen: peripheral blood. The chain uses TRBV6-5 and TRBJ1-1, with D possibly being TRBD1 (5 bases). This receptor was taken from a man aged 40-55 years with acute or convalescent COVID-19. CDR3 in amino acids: CASSQGTEAFF. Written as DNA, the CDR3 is TGTGCCAGCAGCCAGGGCACTGAAGCTTTCTTT.